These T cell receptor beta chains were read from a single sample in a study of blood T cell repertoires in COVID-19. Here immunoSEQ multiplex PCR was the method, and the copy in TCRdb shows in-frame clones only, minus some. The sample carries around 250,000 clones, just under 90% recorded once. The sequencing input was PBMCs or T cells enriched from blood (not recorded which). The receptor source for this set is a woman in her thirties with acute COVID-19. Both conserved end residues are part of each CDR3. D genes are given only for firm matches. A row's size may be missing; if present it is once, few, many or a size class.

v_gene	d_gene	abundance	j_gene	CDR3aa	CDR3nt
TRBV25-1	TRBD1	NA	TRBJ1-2	CASSAQGAGGYTF	TGTGCCAGCAGTGCCCAGGGGGCTGGTGGCTACACCTTC
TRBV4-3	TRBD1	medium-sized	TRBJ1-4	CASSQDFLGQGDEKLFF	TGCGCCAGCAGCCAAGATTTTCTAGGACAGGGCGATGAAAAACTGTTTTTT
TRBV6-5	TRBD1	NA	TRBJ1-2	CASSYDPDRAPNGYTF	TGTGCCAGCAGTTACGACCCTGACAGGGCCCCGAATGGCTACACCTTC
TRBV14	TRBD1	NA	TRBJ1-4	CASSQDIQGASATNEKLFF	TGTGCCAGCAGCCAAGATATTCAGGGGGCGTCAGCAACTAATGAAAAACTGTTTTTT
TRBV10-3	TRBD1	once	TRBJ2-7	CAISEQKGQGSSYEQYF	TGTGCCATCAGTGAGCAAAAGGGACAGGGGAGTTCCTACGAGCAGTACTTC
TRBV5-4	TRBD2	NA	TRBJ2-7	CASSPGTSGIYEQYF	TGTGCCAGCAGCCCTGGGACTAGCGGGATTTACGAGCAGTACTTC
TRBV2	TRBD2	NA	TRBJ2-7	CASSKLAGMLGEQYF	TGTGCCAGCAGCAAACTAGCGGGAATGTTAGGCGAGCAGTACTTC
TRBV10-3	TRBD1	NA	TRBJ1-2	CAISTGQNYGYTF	TGTGCCATCAGCACGGGACAGAACTATGGCTACACCTTC
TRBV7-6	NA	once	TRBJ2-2	CASSLQQGLNTGELFF	TGTGCCAGCAGCCTTCAACAGGGCCTGAACACCGGGGAGCTGTTTTTT
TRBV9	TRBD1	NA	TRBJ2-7	CASSVAGTGFYEQYF	TGTGCCAGCAGCGTAGCTGGGACAGGATTCTACGAGCAGTACTTC
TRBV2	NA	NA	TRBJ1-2	CASTPTISRESGYTF	TGTGCCAGCACCCCAACCATTTCGAGGGAGTCTGGCTACACCTTC
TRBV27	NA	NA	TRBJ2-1	CASTTGSTPYNEQFF	TGTGCCAGCACCACGGGGTCCACTCCCTACAATGAGCAGTTCTTC
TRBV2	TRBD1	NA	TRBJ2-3	CASSATGIADTQYF	TGTGCCAGCTCCGCGACAGGGATCGCAGATACGCAGTATTTT
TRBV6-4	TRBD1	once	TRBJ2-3	CASSAGTGTGGTDTQYF	TGTGCCAGCAGTGCTGGGACCGGGACAGGGGGGACAGATACGCAGTATTTT
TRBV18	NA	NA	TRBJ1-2	CASSPTGSGYTF	TGTGCCAGCTCACCGACAGGATCAGGCTACACCTTC
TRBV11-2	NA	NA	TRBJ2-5	CASSPTGQVETQYF	TGTGCCAGCAGCCCCACTGGGCAGGTGGAGACCCAGTACTTC
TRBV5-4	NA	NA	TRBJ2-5	CASSSGQTETQYF	TGTGCCAGCAGCTCAGGACAGACGGAGACCCAGTACTTC
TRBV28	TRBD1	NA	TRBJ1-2	CASSLPGTGDGYTF	TGTGCCAGCAGTTTGCCCGGGACAGGGGATGGCTACACCTTC
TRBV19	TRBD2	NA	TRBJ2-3	CASSIKPTSGLTDTQYF	TGTGCCAGTAGTATTAAACCCACTAGCGGCCTCACAGATACGCAGTATTTT
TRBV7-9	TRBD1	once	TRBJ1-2	CATSTQGVSDGYTF	TGTGCCACTTCAACCCAGGGGGTCTCAGATGGCTACACCTTC
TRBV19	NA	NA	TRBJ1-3	CASSPPGGTGNTIYF	TGTGCCAGTAGTCCCCCGGGGGGGACTGGAAACACCATATATTTT
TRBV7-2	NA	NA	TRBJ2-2	CASSSSRSGANTGELFF	TGTGCCAGCAGCTCGTCCCGGTCAGGGGCGAACACCGGGGAGCTGTTTTTT
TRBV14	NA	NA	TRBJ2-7	CASSLGWSYEQYF	TGTGCCAGCAGCCTGGGCTGGTCCTACGAGCAGTACTTC
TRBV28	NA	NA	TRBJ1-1	CASSQPQGFEAFF	TGTGCCAGCAGCCAACCTCAGGGATTTGAAGCTTTCTTT
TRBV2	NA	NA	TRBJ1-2	CASSEQGQNGYTF	TGTGCCAGCAGTGAGCAGGGGCAGAATGGCTACACCTTC
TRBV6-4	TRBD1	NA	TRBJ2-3	CASSHRGLPTDTQYF	TGTGCCAGCAGTCACAGGGGTTTGCCAACAGATACGCAGTATTTT